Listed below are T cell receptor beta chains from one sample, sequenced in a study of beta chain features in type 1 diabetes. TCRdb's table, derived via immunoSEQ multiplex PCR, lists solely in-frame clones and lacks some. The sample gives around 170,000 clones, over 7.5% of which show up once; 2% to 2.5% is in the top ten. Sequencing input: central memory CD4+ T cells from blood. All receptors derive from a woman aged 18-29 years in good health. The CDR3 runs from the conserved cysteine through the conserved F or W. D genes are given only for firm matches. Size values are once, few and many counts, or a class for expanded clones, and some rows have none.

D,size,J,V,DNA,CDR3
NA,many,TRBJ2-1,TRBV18,TGTGCCAGCTCGCCTCCGGGACAAGCTGTTTACAATGAGCAGTTCTTC,CASSPPGQAVYNEQFF
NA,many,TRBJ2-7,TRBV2,TGTGCCAGCAGTGAATATCAGGGGATTACCTACGAGCAGTACTTC,CASSEYQGITYEQYF
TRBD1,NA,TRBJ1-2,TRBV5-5,TGTGCCAGCAGCCTGAGGACAGGGGAGTATGGCTACACCTTC,CASSLRTGEYGYTF
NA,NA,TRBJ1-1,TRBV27,TGTGCCAGCAGTCTCCTTGGAGCTGAAGCTTTCTTT,CASSLLGAEAFF
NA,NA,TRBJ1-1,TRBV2,TGTGCCAGCAGTTCGGGGGAAGGCACTGAAGCTTTCTTT,CASSSGEGTEAFF
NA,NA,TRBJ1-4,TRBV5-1,TGCGCCAGCAGCTTGACGGGGTCCAATGAAAAACTGTTTTTT,CASSLTGSNEKLFF
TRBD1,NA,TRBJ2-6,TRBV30,TGTGCCTGGTACAGGGGGCGAGTAAGCCCTGGGGCCAACGTCCTGACTTTC,CAWYRGRVSPGANVLTF
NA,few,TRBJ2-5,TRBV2,TGTGCCAGCAGTGTACAGGGTGTACGAGAGACCCAGTACTTC,CASSVQGVRETQYF
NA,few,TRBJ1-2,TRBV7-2,TGTGCCAGCAGCCCAAACAGGGCGAGCGGCTACACCTTC,CASSPNRASGYTF
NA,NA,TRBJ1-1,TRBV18,TGTGCCAGCTCAGCAGGGGAGAACACTGAAGCTTTCTTT,CASSAGENTEAFF
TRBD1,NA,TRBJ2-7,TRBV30,TGTGCCTGGAGTCCGGACAGGGGGGGAGAGCAGTACTTC,CAWSPDRGGEQYF
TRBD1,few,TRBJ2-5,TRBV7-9,TGTGCCAGCAGCTTATCAGGGGGACGGGAGACCCAGTACTTC,CASSLSGGRETQYF
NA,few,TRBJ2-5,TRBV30,TGTGCCTGGAGTATCGAGCTGCGGACCCAGTACTTC,CAWSIELRTQYF
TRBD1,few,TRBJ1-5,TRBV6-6,TGTGCCAGCAGTTATAATCCGGGACAGGGACGGTTGGGGCATTTT,CASSYNPGQGRLGHF
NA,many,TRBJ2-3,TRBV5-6,TGTGCCAGCAGCTTGTTCTCAGAATATCATACGCAGTATTTT,CASSLFSEYHTQYF
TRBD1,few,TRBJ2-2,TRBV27,TGTGCCAGCAGGGGAGGACAGGGGGCCGCCGGGGAGCTGTTTTTT,CASRGGQGAAGELFF
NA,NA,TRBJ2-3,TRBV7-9,TGTGCCAGCAGCTTCAGTACAGGAGCAGATACGCAGTATTTT,CASSFSTGADTQYF
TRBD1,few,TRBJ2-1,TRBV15,TGTGCCACCAGCATCAGCACCGGGGGGACAGGGGGACATGAGCAGTTCTTC,CATSISTGGTGGHEQFF
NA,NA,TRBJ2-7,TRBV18,TGTGCCAGCTCGCAGACTTATTACGAGCAGTACTTC,CASSQTYYEQYF
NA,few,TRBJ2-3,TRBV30,TGTGCCTGGGTCTGGGGGCGGACCACAGATACGCAGTATTTT,CAWVWGRTTDTQYF
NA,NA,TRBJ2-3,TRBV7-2,TGTGCCAGCAGCCCCCTTTTAGATACGCAGTATTTT,CASSPLLDTQYF
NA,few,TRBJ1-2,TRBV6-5,TGTGCCAGCAGTCAGGGGTCTAACTATGGCTACACCTTC,CASSQGSNYGYTF
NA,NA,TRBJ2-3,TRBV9,TGTGCCAGCAGCCCTACCCTAAGTACAGATACGCAGTATTTT,CASSPTLSTDTQYF
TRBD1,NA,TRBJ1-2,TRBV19,TGTGCCATTCGAGACAGGGCCGATAGAGGCTACACCTTC,CAIRDRADRGYTF
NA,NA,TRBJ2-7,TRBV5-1,TGCGCCAGCAACAGAGGCGGAACCCGGGATGAGCAGTACTTC,CASNRGGTRDEQYF
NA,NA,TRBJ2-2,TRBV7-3,TGTGCCAGCAAGGATCAGGGCCGCGACCCTAACACCGGGGAGCTGTTTTTT,CASKDQGRDPNTGELFF
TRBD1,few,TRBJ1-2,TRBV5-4,TGTGCCAGCAGCACAACAGGGGGCGCCTATGGCTACACCTTC,CASSTTGGAYGYTF
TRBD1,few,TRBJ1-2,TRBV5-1,TGCGCCAGCAGCCCTACCTCCGGGACAGGATATGGCTACACCTTC,CASSPTSGTGYGYTF
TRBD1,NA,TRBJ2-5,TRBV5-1,TGCGCCAGCAGGAGTGGGACAGGGGACTTTCAAGAGACCCAGTACTTC,CASRSGTGDFQETQYF
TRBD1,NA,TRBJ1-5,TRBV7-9,TGTGCCAGCAGCCAGGGGGTTTTCGGCAATCAGCCCCAGCATTTT,CASSQGVFGNQPQHF
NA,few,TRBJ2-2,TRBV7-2,TGTGCCAGCAGTATTCCCAACACCGGGGAGCTGTTTTTT,CASSIPNTGELFF
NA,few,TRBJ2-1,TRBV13,TGTGCCAGCAGCTTACGCCAGGGGAATTACTATGAGCAGTTCTTC,CASSLRQGNYYEQFF
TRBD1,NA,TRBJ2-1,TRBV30,TGTGCCTGGAGTCCGGACAGGTACAATGAGCAGTTCTTC,CAWSPDRYNEQFF
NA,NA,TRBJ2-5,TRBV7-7,TGTGCTAGCAGCTTCAGTTCGACAGAAGAGACCCAGTACTTC,CASSFSSTEETQYF
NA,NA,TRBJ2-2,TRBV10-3,TGTGCCATCAGTGCCCTCGGGAGTACCGGGGAGCTGTTTTTT,CAISALGSTGELFF
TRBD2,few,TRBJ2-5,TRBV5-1,TGCGCCAGCAGCTCCCTAGCGGTGGGAGCAGAGACCCAGTACTTC,CASSSLAVGAETQYF
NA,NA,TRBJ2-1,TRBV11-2,TGTGCCAGCAGCCCGCGACAGAGGCAGTTCTTC,CASSPRQRQFF
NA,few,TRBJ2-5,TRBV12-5,TGTGCTAGTGGATATTTAACAGGGCAGGAGACCCAGTACTTC,CASGYLTGQETQYF
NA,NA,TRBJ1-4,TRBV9,TGTGCCAGCAGCGCCTCGACGGGGAACGAAAAACTGTTTTTT,CASSASTGNEKLFF
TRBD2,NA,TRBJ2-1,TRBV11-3,TGTGCCAGCAGCTTAGTAGCGGGAGGTAGCCACAATGAGCAGTTCTTC,CASSLVAGGSHNEQFF
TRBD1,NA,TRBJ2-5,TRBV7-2,TGTGCCAGCAGCTCACAGGGGACCACCGGGGAGACCCAGTACTTC,CASSSQGTTGETQYF
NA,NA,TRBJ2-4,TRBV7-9,TGTGCCAGCAGCTTTACAGGGAAAAACATTCAGTACTTC,CASSFTGKNIQYF